This entry features one TCR beta chain sequence. Its cognate antigen is unknown. All the patients suffered relapse after autologous stem cell transplantation, and brentuximab vedotin exposure differed. These data originate in a study of PD-1 blockade in classical Hodgkin lymphoma. Study-wide findings and caveats: Those achieving complete response showed baseline diversity like newly diagnosed patients. Patients who began taking nivolumab under 1 year after ASCT were left out.

Clones were read by immunoSEQ multiplex PCR, and TCRdb kept only the in-frame ones, dropping some. Of around 36,000 clones listed, around 86% are singletons. Germline CDR1 reads SGHAT; CDR2 reads FQNNGV. This CDR3 is built from 15 residues. With 0 bases removed from V and 2 bases from J, the gap between germline ends came to 5 bases. The TCR was taken from a human donor with classical Hodgkin lymphoma. The material was peripheral blood mononuclear cells (PBMCs), obtained at baseline. The chain employs TRBV11-2 and TRBJ1-6; no definite D call. In nucleotides, the CDR3 is TGTGCCAGCAGCTTAGAAGGAGCCTATAATTCACCCCTCCACTTT. Protein: CASSLEGAYNSPLHF.